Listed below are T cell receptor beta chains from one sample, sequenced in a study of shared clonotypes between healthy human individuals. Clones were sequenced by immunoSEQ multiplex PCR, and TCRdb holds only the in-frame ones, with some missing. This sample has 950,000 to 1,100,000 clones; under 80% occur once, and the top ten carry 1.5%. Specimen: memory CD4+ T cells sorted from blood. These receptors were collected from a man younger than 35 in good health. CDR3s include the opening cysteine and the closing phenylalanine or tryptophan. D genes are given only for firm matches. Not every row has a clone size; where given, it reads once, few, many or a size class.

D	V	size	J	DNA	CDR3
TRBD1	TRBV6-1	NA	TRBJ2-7	TGTGCCAGCAGGACCGGGACAGGGTTCGACGAGCAGTACTTC	CASRTGTGFDEQYF
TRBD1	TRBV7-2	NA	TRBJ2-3	TGTGCCAGCAGCCTCGGACAGGCCACAGATACGCAGTATTTT	CASSLGQATDTQYF
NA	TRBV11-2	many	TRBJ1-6	TGTGCCAGCAGCCCCGCCCTCTATTCACCCCTCCACTTT	CASSPALYSPLHF
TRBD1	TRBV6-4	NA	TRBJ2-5	TGTGCCAGCAGTGAGACAGGGAAATACCAAGAGACCCAGTACTTC	CASSETGKYQETQYF
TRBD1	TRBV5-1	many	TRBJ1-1	TGCGCCAGCACAACCGTAGGGACAGCGAACACTGAAGCTTTCTTT	CASTTVGTANTEAFF
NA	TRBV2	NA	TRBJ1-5	TGTGCCAGCAGAATGGGTGGGGGGAATCAGCCCCAGCATTTT	CASRMGGGNQPQHF
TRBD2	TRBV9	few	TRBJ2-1	TGTGCCAGCAGCGTAGCCCTAGCGGGAGCGGCCTACAATGAGCAGTTCTTC	CASSVALAGAAYNEQFF
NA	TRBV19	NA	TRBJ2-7	TGTGCCAGTAGTATTGGGACCGAGCAGTACTTC	CASSIGTEQYF
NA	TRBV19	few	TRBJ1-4	TGTGCCAGTAGGACTTCGGGGGTTGCCCATGAAAAACTGTTTTTT	CASRTSGVAHEKLFF
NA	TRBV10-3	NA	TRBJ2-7	TGTGCCTCCAAGGGTTCCTACGAGCAGTACTTC	CASKGSYEQYF
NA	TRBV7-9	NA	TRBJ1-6	TGTGCCAGCAGCTTCCACAGGGATCATAATTCACCCCTCCACTTT	CASSFHRDHNSPLHF
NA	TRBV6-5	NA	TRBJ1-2	TGTGCCAGCAGTTACTCGAGTAAGGGTGGCTATGGCTACACCTTC	CASSYSSKGGYGYTF
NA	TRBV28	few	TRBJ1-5	TGTGCCAGCAGCCGCAGGGAAGCGTCGAAGCCCCAGCATTTT	CASSRREASKPQHF
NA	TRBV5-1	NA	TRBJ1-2	TGCGCCAGCAGCTTAGGAGAAGTTAACTATGGCTACACCTTC	CASSLGEVNYGYTF
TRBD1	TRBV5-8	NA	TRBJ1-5	TGTGCCAGCAGCTTTGCCGGGACAGGGGTCAAGGGGAAGCATTTT	CASSFAGTGVKGKHF
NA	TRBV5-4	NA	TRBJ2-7	TGTGCCAGCAGCTTGGGGCAGAACTACGAGCAGTACTTC	CASSLGQNYEQYF
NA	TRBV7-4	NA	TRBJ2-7	TGTGCCAGCAGCACTACCGGGACACTGGGAACCTGCGAGCAGTACTTC	CASSTTGTLGTCEQYF
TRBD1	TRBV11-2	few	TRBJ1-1	TGTGCCAGCAGCCAGGGACAGGTAACTGAAGCTTTCTTT	CASSQGQVTEAFF
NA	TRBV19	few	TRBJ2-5	TGTGCCAGTACTGGCGCAGGGGAGGAGACCCAGTACTTC	CASTGAGEETQYF
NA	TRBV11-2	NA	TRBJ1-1	TGTGCCAGCAGCTTAACGTTGAACACTGAAGCTTTCTTT	CASSLTLNTEAFF
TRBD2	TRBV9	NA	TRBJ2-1	TGTGCCAGCAGCGTAGGACTAGCGGGGTATAATGAGCAGTTCTTC	CASSVGLAGYNEQFF
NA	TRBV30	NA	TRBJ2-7	TGTGCCTGGGAAAGACGGGCAGCCTACGAGCAGTACTTC	CAWERRAAYEQYF
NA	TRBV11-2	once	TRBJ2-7	TGTGCCAGCAGCTTAGAATCTGGGTATTTTAGCTACGAGCAGTACTTC	CASSLESGYFSYEQYF
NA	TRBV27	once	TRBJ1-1	TGTGCCAGCACCTCCTCTCAGGTTTCCTTAATGGGGGCTTTCTTT	CASTSSQVSLMGAFF
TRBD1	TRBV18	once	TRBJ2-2	TGTGCCAGCTCACCTCCCGGGACAGGGACCGGGGAGCTGTTTTTT	CASSPPGTGTGELFF
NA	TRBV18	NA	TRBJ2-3	TGTGCCAGCTCACCTCCCGTCGGCACAGATACGCAGTATTTT	CASSPPVGTDTQYF
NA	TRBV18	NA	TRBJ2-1	TGTGCCAGCTCGACACCTGCCAGCTCCTACAATGAGCAGTTCTTC	CASSTPASSYNEQFF
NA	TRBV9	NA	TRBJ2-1	TGTGCCAGCAGCCCGGTGGGGGGCTCCTACAATGAGCAGTTCTTC	CASSPVGGSYNEQFF
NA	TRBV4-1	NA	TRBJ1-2	TGCGCCAGCAGCCAAGATCGTGTGGGTCACTATGGCTACACCTTT	CASSQDRVGHYGYTF
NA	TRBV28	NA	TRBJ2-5	TGTGCCAGCAGTTTTAGGCGTTCGGAGAGGGAGGAGACCCAGTACTTC	CASSFRRSEREETQYF
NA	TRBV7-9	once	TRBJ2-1	TGTGCCAGCAGCTTAGCGGGAGCCAATGAGCAGTTCTTC	CASSLAGANEQFF
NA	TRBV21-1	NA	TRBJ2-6	TGTGCCAGCAGCAAACCAGGACAGCGGTGGTCTGGGGCCAACGTCCTGACTTTC	CASSKPGQRWSGANVLTF
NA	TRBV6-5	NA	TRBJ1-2	TGTGCCAGCAGTTACGGGACAAACTATGGCTACACCTTC	CASSYGTNYGYTF
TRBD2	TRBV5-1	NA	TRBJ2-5	TGCGCCAGCAGCTTGGGGGCGGGGGGGCTCCAAGAGACCCAGTACTTC	CASSLGAGGLQETQYF
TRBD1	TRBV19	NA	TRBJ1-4	TGTGCCAGTACCCCCCCGGGACAGGGGACTTGGAATGAAAAACTGTTTTTT	CASTPPGQGTWNEKLFF
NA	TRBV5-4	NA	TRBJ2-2	TGTGCCAGCAGCCCTAACCTCCTGGGGGGGGCAAAGATCGGGGAGCTGTTTTTT	CASSPNLLGGAKIGELFF
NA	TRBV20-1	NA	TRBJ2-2	TGCAGTGCTCTCCAGACCGGGGAGCTGTTTTTT	CSALQTGELFF
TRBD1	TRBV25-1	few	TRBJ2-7	TGTGCCAGCAGTGAATGGGCAGGACAGGGGGAGAACGAGCAGTACTTC	CASSEWAGQGENEQYF
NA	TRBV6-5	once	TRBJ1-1	TGTGCCAGCACCCCACCTCGGGGGGGAAACACTGAAGCTTTCTTT	CASTPPRGGNTEAFF
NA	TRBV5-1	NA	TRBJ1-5	TGCGCCAGCAGCTTAGGCTATAGCAATCAGCCCCAGCATTTT	CASSLGYSNQPQHF
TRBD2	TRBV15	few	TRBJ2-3	TGTGCCACCAAGCGGGGGCCTTCCACAGATACGCAGTATTTT	CATKRGPSTDTQYF
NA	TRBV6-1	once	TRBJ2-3	TGTGCCAGCAGTGAATTGGGCACAGATACGCAGTATTTT	CASSELGTDTQYF
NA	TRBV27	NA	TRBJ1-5	TGTGCCAGCAGTTTTTTACATAGCAATCAGCCCCAGCATTTT	CASSFLHSNQPQHF
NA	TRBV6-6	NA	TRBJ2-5	TGTGCCAGCAGTCCCGACAACTTTGGGGAAGAGACCCAGTACTTC	CASSPDNFGEETQYF
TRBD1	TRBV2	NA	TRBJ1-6	TGTGCCAGCAGTGAACGACCAGGGGGAAATTCACCCCTCCACTTT	CASSERPGGNSPLHF
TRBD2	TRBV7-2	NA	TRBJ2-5	TGTGCCAGCAGCTTAGGGACTAGCGGGTACCAAGAGACCCAGTACTTC	CASSLGTSGYQETQYF
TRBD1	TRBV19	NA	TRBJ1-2	TGTGCCAGTAGTACCCAACAGGGGCGAGCTAACTATGGCTACACCTTC	CASSTQQGRANYGYTF
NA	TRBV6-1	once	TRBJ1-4	TGTGCCAGCAGAAGACAGAGGGAATCTGTCCAACTGTTTTTT	CASRRQRESVQLFF